The 17 T cell receptor beta chains listed next were all sequenced from one sample in a study of T cells after yellow fever vaccination. MiXCR, run by TCRdb on the 5' RACE reads, gives a single entry per CDR3 protein. The sample has 450,000 to 600,000 distinct CDR3 sequences; 17% are singletons. Specimen: PBMCs, collected 4 to 6 days after the first yellow fever vaccination. Every receptor here comes from a man aged 18 to 29 who received the YFV17D yellow fever vaccine.

This clonotype has a count of ten or more. The rearrangement uses TRBV6-1 and TRBJ2-7, with D perhaps TRBD2 (5 bases). CDR1 is MNHNS and CDR2 is SASEGT in the germline V gene. Trimming pared 6 bases from V and 0 bases from J, leaving 9 bases between. There are 13 residues in the CDR3. As DNA, the CDR3 is TGTGCCAGCAGGCGGGCCAGCTCCTACGAGCAGTACTTC. Translating gives CASRRASSYEQYF.

This chain joins TRBV5-4 and TRBJ2-7, with TRBD1 matching 8 bases. V lost 2 bases to trimming and J lost 1 base; unmatched junction nucleotides: 5. The CDR3 sequence is 15 residues long. The germline V gene has CDR1 SGHNT and CDR2 YYREEE (reference sequence). CDR3 coding DNA: TGTGCCAGCAGCTTAGGACAGGGACCGTCCTACGAGCAGTACTTC. Translating it yields CASSLGQGPSYEQYF.

The chain has TRBV7-2 and TRBJ2-1; D perhaps matches TRBD2 (5 bases). V dropped 4 bases and J dropped 5 bases, with 12 bases sitting between them. Germline-derived CDR1 and CDR2 are SGHTA and FQGNSA. There are 14 residues in the CDR3. This chain's CDR3 is CASSYSLGNNEQFF. Written as DNA, the CDR3 is TGTGCCAGCAGCTACTCACTAGGGAACAATGAGCAGTTCTTC.

The chain combines TRBV4-1 with TRBJ2-2; TRBD1 matches at 9 bases. CDR3 length: 14 residues. Unmatched junction bases numbered 4, after V lost 7 bases and J lost 4 bases. CDR1 is MGHRA and CDR2 is YSYEKL in the germline V gene. As DNA, the CDR3 is TGCGCCAGCACGGGACAGGGTGGCACCGGGGAGCTGTTTTTT. It is translated as CASTGQGGTGELFF.

This clonotype was observed a few times. The V gene is TRBV2, the J gene TRBJ2-4; D is uncertain. CDR3 length: 13 residues. Germline loops: CDR1 SNHLY, CDR2 FYNNEI. V was shortened by 7 bases and J by 8 bases, with 15 bases between the two germline ends. CDR3 sequence (DNA): TGTGCCAGCAAGTGGAACGAACGGGACATTCAGTACTTC. This gives the protein CASKWNERDIQYF.

This clonotype showed up many times. The chain carries TRBV27 and TRBJ1-1; D unresolved. Trimming took 0 bases from V and 7 from J, leaving 9 bases between them. Per germline, CDR1 MNHEY and CDR2 SMNVEV (reference sequence). CDR3 length: 13 amino acids. DNA for the CDR3: TGTGCCAGCAGTTTATCTAAGTGGAATGAAGCTTTCTTT. Translated, it gives CASSLSKWNEAFF.

CDR3 loop: CASSVGEGNTEAFF. The CDR3 nucleotides read TGTGCCAGCAGCGTAGGGGAGGGTAACACTGAAGCTTTCTTT. This rearrangement joins TRBV7-9 to TRBJ1-1; a possible D gene is TRBD1 (5 bases). This CDR3 is 14 amino acids long. Germline V gives CDR1 SEHNR, CDR2 FQNEAQ (reference sequence). Deletions cut 5 bases from V and 2 bases from J, with 12 bases between.

The chain employs TRBV7-9 and TRBJ2-5, with D tentatively TRBD1 (6 bases). Germline values: CDR1 SEHNR, CDR2 FQNEAQ (reference sequence). This CDR3 region has 14 residues. V lost 6 bases to trimming and J lost 5 bases, with 16 bases between them. In DNA form, the CDR3 reads TGTGCCAGCAGGTTACAGGGTTTACCGGAGACCCAGTACTTC. Protein product: CASRLQGLPETQYF.

The table lists this clonotype with a few counts. This chain joins TRBV27 and TRBJ1-4; 8 nucleotides align to TRBD1. The CDR3 is 15 residues long. Germline CDR1 and CDR2: MNHEY and SMNVEV (reference sequence). The ends lost 0 bases at V and 8 bases at J; junction bases unmatched: 5. The CDR3 nucleotides read TGTGCCAGCAGTTTATCGAGGGCAGGGGGCGAAAAACTGTTTTTT. Amino acid sequence: CASSLSRAGGEKLFF. The entire variable domain, with the rest obtained from reference TRBV27 and TRBJ1-4, is as follows: EAQVTQNPRYLITVTGKKLTVTCSQNMNHEYMSWYRQDPGLGLRQIYYSMNVEVTDKGDVPEGYKVSRKEKRNFPLILESPSPNQTSLYFCASSLSRAGGEKLFFGSGTQLSVL.

The CDR3 spells CASTIGGYSTDTQYF. CDR3 coding DNA: TGTGCCAGCACGATCGGGGGTTATAGCACAGATACGCAGTATTTT. The rearrangement links TRBV11-2 to TRBJ2-3; tentative D call: TRBD2 (6 bases). The germline CDR1 and CDR2 sequences are SGHAT and FQNNGV. V lost 7 bases and J 0 bases, leaving 14 bases between the germline ends. The CDR3 contains 15 residues.

The J gene is TRBJ2-2, the V gene TRBV24-1; TRBD1 matches 9 bases. CDR1 is KGHDR, CDR2 SFDVKD, per germline. The length of the CDR3 is 15 residues. V dropped 3 bases and J dropped 6; count of bases not matched to a gene: 4. CDR3 region: CATSDRDRASGELFF. In DNA form, the CDR3 reads TGTGCCACCAGTGATCGGGACAGGGCGTCCGGGGAGCTGTTTTTT.

This clonotype showed up just a few times. The chain has TRBV29-1 and TRBJ2-5; unclear D gene. Trimming stripped 7 bases from V and 2 bases from J, with 5 bases between. Germline CDR1 reads SQVTM; CDR2 reads ANQGSEA. The CDR3 is 10 residues long. The CDR3 region has the DNA TGCAGCGGAGCACAAGAGACCCAGTACTTC. This sequence encodes CSGAQETQYF. Based on the CDR3 plus reference TRBV29-1 and TRBJ2-5, the full variable domain is SAVISQKPSRDICQRGTSLTIQCQVDSQVTMMFWYRQQPGQSLTLIATANQGSEATYESGFVIDKFPISRPNLTFSTLTVSNMSPEDSSIYLCSGAQETQYFGPGTRLLVL.

This chain joins TRBV4-1 and TRBJ1-1; D is unresolved. This CDR3 has 16 residues. Trimming took 1 base from V and 10 from J, leaving 22 bases between them. Germline V CDR1 and CDR2: MGHRA, YSYEKL. CDR3 DNA: TGCGCCAGCAGCCAAGCACTGCGGGTCTCGGTCATTGGAGCTTTCTTT. It encodes CASSQALRVSVIGAFF.

This clonotype has a single count. Sequence at one end of the junction differs from germline and may be a read error. This rearrangement joins TRBV6-6 to TRBJ2-2; D gene unclear. The CDR3 is 12 amino acids. The germline V gene encodes CDR1 MNHNY and CDR2 SVGAGI (reference sequence). For the CDR3, the DNA is TGTGCCAGCAGTTCAGGTCCCGGGCAGCTGTTTTTT. Its protein product is CASSSGPGQLFF.

The chain couples TRBV12-3 or TRBV12-4 to TRBJ2-3; 7 bases match TRBD2. Trimming cost V 4 bases and J 6 bases; bases outside gene matches: 7. This CDR3 region has 14 residues. CDR3 nucleotide sequence: TGTGCCAGCAGTTCGGGACTACGCGCGGATACGCAGTATTTT. This encodes CASSSGLRADTQYF.

The rearrangement joins TRBV7-2 to TRBJ2-7; TRBD2 matches at 9 bases. Germline CDR1 SGHTA, CDR2 FQGNSA. The CDR3 is made up of 14 amino acids. With 4 bases clipped from V and 5 bases from J, the junction kept 6 bases outside the gene matches. CDR3 residues: CASSSGTSIHEQYF. The CDR3 bases are TGTGCCAGCAGCTCCGGGACTAGCATCCACGAGCAGTACTTC.

This clonotype turned up a few times. The chain has TRBV5-4 and TRBJ1-1, with D hard to call. Trimming stripped 4 bases from V and 4 bases from J, with 17 bases between. The CDR3 extends over 15 amino acids. Germline CDR1 reads SGHNT; CDR2 reads YYREEE (reference sequence). The CDR3 reads CASSPRLLLSTEAFF. The CDR3 bases are TGTGCCAGCAGCCCTCGTCTATTATTGTCCACTGAAGCTTTCTTT.